These 28 T cell receptor beta chains were all obtained from the same sample, sequenced in a study of T cells in Graves' hyperthyroidism and ophthalmopathy (dated by TCRdb to the late 2010s). The library was built by means of multiplex PCR. The sample was run on an Illumina HiSeq 2000. The TCR beta CDR3 regions were amplified from the RNA transcripts. A first-round RT-PCR of the TCR CDR3 used the HTBI primer set with the Qiagen OneStep RT-PCR kit. The public sequencing data were trimmed at Q25 with fastp and processed into clonotypes with MiXCR by TCRdb, which kept only in-frame beta chains. Each record represents a unique CDR3 protein, reported with the most common genes and DNA among its rows. The sample table records under 650,000 distinct CDR3 sequences; 15% to 20% of these occur just once. Of the sample, around 4% falls within the top ten clones. The sample was blood. All receptors come from a woman in her twenties or thirties with Graves' hyperthyroidism.

This clonotype was detected many times. CDR3 nucleotide sequence: TGTGCCAGCAGTTACTCAGGACACATGAACACTGAAGCTTTCTTT. The encoded protein is CASSYSGHMNTEAFF. The V and J genes are TRBV6-5 and TRBJ1-1; a possible D gene is TRBD1 (5 bases). In germline, CDR1 is MNHEY, CDR2 SVGAGI. This CDR3 is 15 amino acids long. V was trimmed by 0 bases and J by 0 bases, leaving 8 bases between them.

In this sample, this clonotype turned up many times. V gene TRBV7-2 combines with J gene TRBJ2-3; tentatively, D is TRBD2 (5 bases). Between the trimmed V and J ends, which lost 5 bases and 2 bases, there was a span of 14 bases. CDR3 length: 15 residues. Germline V CDR1 and CDR2: SGHTA, FQGNSA. CDR3 in DNA: TGTGCCAGCAGCCCTAGGGCGGGTTCCACAGATACGCAGTATTTT. It codes for CASSPRAGSTDTQYF.

The DNA of the CDR3 is TGCGCCAGCAGCTTGGCTCCCGGGTCCCACTACGAGCAGTACTTC. It is translated as CASSLAPGSHYEQYF. The gene calls are TRBV5-1 and TRBJ2-7; D call uncertain. Trimming left V 0 bases short and J 3 bases short, with 13 bases between. The CDR3 has 15 amino acids. Germline V lookup: CDR1 SGHRS, CDR2 YFSETQ.

Ten or more counts support this clonotype. The chain carries TRBV12-3 or TRBV12-4 and TRBJ2-7; D tentatively reads TRBD1 or TRBD2 (5 bases each). The CDR3 is 13 amino acids. The CDR3 DNA reads as TGTGCTAGTAGGGACGGACACTCCTACGAGCAGTACTTC. Protein: CASRDGHSYEQYF.

This clonotype was seen a few times. This may come from a read error, since a much larger clone is one base off. The chain combines TRBV28 with TRBJ1-5, with D uncertain. CDR3 length: 12 amino acids. Germline values: CDR1 MDHEN, CDR2 SYDVKM. CDR3 nucleotides: TGTGCCAGCAGTTTATTTGGTCAGCCCCAGCGTTTT. It encodes CASSLFGQPQRF.

This clonotype was seen many times. The J gene is TRBJ2-1, the V gene TRBV28; 8 bases match TRBD2. The CDR3 length is 16 residues. Unmatched junction bases numbered 12, after V lost 6 bases and J lost 5 bases. Germline V gene sequence: CDR1 MDHEN, CDR2 SYDVKM. The CDR3 nucleotides are TGTGCCAGCAGCCTCCCGGGAGGGAGTGTCCACAATGAGCAGTTCTTC. Translating gives CASSLPGGSVHNEQFF.

V gene TRBV30 combines with J gene TRBJ2-2; D unresolved. The germline V gene encodes CDR1 GTSNPN and CDR2 SVGIG (reference sequence). The CDR3 sequence is 14 residues long. V was shortened by 4 bases and J by 0 bases, with 9 bases between the two germline ends. CDR3 amino acids: CAWTETPNTGELFF. In DNA form, the CDR3 reads TGTGCCTGGACAGAGACGCCGAACACCGGGGAGCTGTTTTTT.

The V gene is TRBV29-1, the J gene TRBJ2-1; 10 bases line up with TRBD2. V shed 0 bases, J shed 0 bases, and the junction held 5 bases outside the gene matches. The CDR3 is 17 residues long. CDR1 SQVTM and CDR2 ANQGSEA come from the germline V gene. This CDR3 reads CSVEDRRTSGSYNEQFF. CDR3 nucleotides: TGCAGCGTTGAAGATAGACGGACTAGCGGCTCCTACAATGAGCAGTTCTTC.

This clonotype was recorded at least ten times. The chain has TRBV5-1 and TRBJ2-3; the D gene is possibly TRBD2 (6 bases). Germline V gene data show CDR1 as SGHRS and CDR2 as YFSETQ. V was pared by 6 bases and J by 6 bases, with 20 bases between. CDR3 length: 15 amino acids. The CDR3: CASKRLGAGTDTQYF. CDR3 coding DNA: TGCGCCAGCAAGCGCTTAGGGGCGGGAACGGATACGCAGTATTTT.

This clonotype showed up many times. The chain combines TRBV7-2 with TRBJ2-7; possible D gene TRBD1, 5 bases. Between the trimmed V and J ends, which lost 2 bases and 0 bases, there was a span of 11 bases. Germline CDR1 and CDR2: SGHTA and FQGNSA. The CDR3 length is 15 residues. DNA for the CDR3: TGTGCCAGCAGCTTACGGTCAGGGCGCTCCTACGAGCAGTACTTC. Translated, it gives CASSLRSGRSYEQYF.

The chain couples TRBV10-3 to TRBJ1-2, with a possible D match to TRBD1 (5 bases). In germline, CDR1 is ENHRY, CDR2 SYGVKD. The CDR3 totals 14 residues. The V end was cut by 2 bases, the J end by 0 bases, with 7 bases between. The CDR3 here is CAISEATANYGYTF. In DNA, the CDR3 is TGTGCCATCAGTGAGGCGACAGCTAACTATGGCTACACCTTC.

This clonotype was counted between two and nine times. The chain employs TRBV9 and TRBJ1-2; possible D gene TRBD1, 5 bases. V was trimmed by 0 bases and J by 6 bases, leaving 6 bases between them. The CDR3 spans 12 residues. The germline V gene has CDR1 SGDLS and CDR2 YYNGEE. This CDR3 reads CASSVGGDGYTF. The CDR3 DNA is TGTGCCAGCAGCGTAGGGGGCGATGGCTACACCTTC.

This clonotype came up a few times. The genes are TRBV28 and TRBJ2-1; TRBD2 aligns across 8 bases. This CDR3 is 14 amino acids long. V shed 3 bases and J 7 bases; nucleotides not matched to a gene: 5. Germline values: CDR1 MDHEN, CDR2 SYDVKM. The CDR3 spells CASSLASGLNEQFF. The CDR3 region has the DNA TGTGCCAGCAGTTTGGCTAGCGGGCTTAATGAGCAGTTCTTC. Together with reference TRBV28 and TRBJ2-1, the CDR3 gives the full variable domain: DVKVTQSSRYLVKRTGEKVFLECVQDMDHENMFWYRQDPGLGLRLIYFSYDVKMKEKGDIPEGYSVSREKKERFSLILESASTNQTSMYLCASSLASGLNEQFFGPGTRLTVL.

V is TRBV20-1 and J is TRBJ1-5; a possible D gene is TRBD1 (6 bases). Germline assignment: CDR1 DFQATT and CDR2 SNEGSKA (reference sequence). The length of the CDR3 is 16 residues. The ends were cut back, 0 bases at V and 0 bases at J, with 12 bases in the middle. CDR3: CSARDRTGYSNQPQHF. CDR3 coding DNA: TGCAGTGCTAGAGATAGAACAGGGTATAGCAATCAGCCCCAGCATTTT.

This clonotype was seen many times. This rearrangement joins TRBV12-3 or TRBV12-4 to TRBJ1-5; D ambiguous. Deletions cut 3 bases from V and 5 bases from J, with 8 bases between. This CDR3 region has 13 residues. The chain's CDR3 is CASSLWAYQPQHF. The CDR3 coding sequence is TGTGCCAGCAGTTTGTGGGCTTATCAGCCCCAGCATTTT.

This clonotype was counted ten times or more. The chain couples TRBV12-3 or TRBV12-4 to TRBJ2-1; either TRBD1 or TRBD2 may supply D (5 bases each). Between the trimmed V and J ends, which lost 6 bases and 7 bases, there was a span of 10 bases. The CDR3 has 12 residues. The CDR3 loop reads CASSTGRNEQFF. CDR3 sequence (DNA): TGTGCCAGCAGCACGGGACGAAATGAGCAGTTCTTC.

This clonotype has a count of ten or more. The rearrangement joins TRBV2 to TRBJ2-2; no firm D call. The CDR3 is 17 residues long. The germline gives CDR1 SNHLY, CDR2 FYNNEI. V was cut by 3 bases and J by 0 bases, with 14 bases left in between. This CDR3 reads CASSDAWGPPNTGELFF. As DNA, the CDR3 is TGTGCCAGCAGTGACGCTTGGGGTCCCCCGAACACCGGGGAGCTGTTTTTT. Complete variable domain (other parts from reference TRBV2 and TRBJ2-2): EPEVTQTPSHQVTQMGQEVILRCVPISNHLYFYWYRQILGQKVEFLVSFYNNEISEKSEIFDDQFSVERPDGSNFTLKIRSTKLEDSAMYFCASSDAWGPPNTGELFFGEGSRLTVL.

This clonotype was detected many times. The chain links TRBV11-2 to TRBJ2-1; the match to TRBD1 covers 11 bases. The CDR3 length is 14 residues. V lost 8 bases and J lost 15; bases outside the gene matches: 15. Germline V gene lookup returns CDR1 SGHAT and CDR2 FQNNGV. The CDR3 sequence is CASQLAGSGQGGFF. The CDR3 nucleotides read TGTGCCAGCCAGCTTGCCGGTTCGGGACAGGGGGGGTTCTTC. The full variable domain, with the rest looked up from reference TRBV11-2 and TRBJ2-1, is EAGVAQSPRYKIIEKRQSVAFWCNPISGHATLYWYQQILGQGPKLLIQFQNNGVVDDSQLPKDRFSAERLKGVDSTLKIQPAKLEDSAVYLCASQLAGSGQGGFFGPGTRLTVL.

This clonotype was found many times. This chain connects TRBV6-5 to TRBJ2-1, with 7 bases matching TRBD2. CDR1 and CDR2 from the germline V gene are MNHEY and SVGAGI. V was clipped by 0 bases and J by 7 bases; unmatched bases: 18. This CDR3 region has 19 residues. The DNA of the CDR3 is TGTGCCAGCAGTTACTCGAAGGTTCCGGCGGGAGTTAATCGGAATGAGCAGTTCTTC. Amino acids: CASSYSKVPAGVNRNEQFF.

This clonotype was seen many times. The chain recombines TRBV27 with TRBJ2-3; 11 nucleotides match TRBD2. In germline, CDR1 is MNHEY, CDR2 SMNVEV (reference sequence). This CDR3 is 19 amino acids long. After removal of 5 bases from V and 0 bases from J, the junction contained 13 bases not matched to a gene. CDR3 region: CASSRTGTSGPPSTDTQYF. As DNA, the CDR3 is TGTGCCAGCAGTCGGACCGGGACTAGCGGCCCCCCTAGCACAGATACGCAGTATTTT.

Ten or more counts support this clonotype. The rearrangement uses TRBV2 and TRBJ2-7, with 8 bases matching TRBD1. The CDR3 has 12 amino acids. V lost 8 bases to trimming and J lost 3 bases; unmatched junction nucleotides: 3. The germline gives CDR1 SNHLY, CDR2 FYNNEI. The CDR3 protein is CASRDRYYEQYF. Written as DNA, the CDR3 is TGTGCCAGCCGGGACAGGTACTACGAGCAGTACTTC.

This clonotype occurred many times. The chain couples TRBV28 to TRBJ1-4, with a possible D match to TRBD1 (5 bases). CDR3 size: 14 residues. V was clipped by 3 bases and J by 6 bases, with 11 bases between them. Germline V lookup: CDR1 MDHEN, CDR2 SYDVKM. CDR3 loop: CASSFGGADEKLFF. DNA for the CDR3: TGTGCCAGCAGTTTTGGGGGAGCCGATGAAAAACTGTTTTTT.

Many counts were recorded for this clonotype. The V gene is TRBV5-1, the J gene TRBJ1-2; 9 bases are shared with TRBD1. J gave up 2 bases and V 1 base, and 6 bases lay outside the gene matches. In germline, CDR1 is SGHRS, CDR2 YFSETQ. The CDR3 is made up of 16 amino acids. The CDR3 is CASSLLGQGWNYGYTF. The CDR3 DNA reads as TGCGCCAGCAGCTTGTTGGGACAGGGTTGGAACTATGGCTACACCTTC.

This clonotype was observed a handful of times. The CDR3 spells CATSDFRQGAVGGANVLTF. In DNA, the CDR3 is TGTGCCACCAGTGATTTCAGACAGGGGGCGGTAGGGGGGGCCAACGTCCTGACTTTC. The chain uses TRBV24-1 and TRBJ2-6; 10 bases fit TRBD1. Germline V gene lookup returns CDR1 KGHDR and CDR2 SFDVKD. This CDR3 is built from 19 residues. V shed 1 base and J 4 bases; nucleotides not matched to a gene: 9.

This clonotype came up many times. The J gene is TRBJ2-7, the V gene TRBV5-1; D possibly corresponds to TRBD2 (5 bases). Germline values: CDR1 SGHRS, CDR2 YFSETQ. The V end was cut by 4 bases, the J end by 3 bases, with 17 bases between. The CDR3 contains 15 residues. The CDR3 loop reads CASSPEAQGSYEQYF. CDR3 in DNA: TGCGCCAGCAGCCCCGAGGCCCAAGGGAGCTACGAGCAGTACTTC.

This clonotype appeared a few times. In this CDR3 the conserved last residue, phenylalanine or tryptophan, is missing, so a read error is likely. The rearrangement joins TRBV5-1 to TRBJ1-2; D is ambiguous. Trimming removed 2 bases from V and 2 bases from J, with 10 bases in between. Germline values: CDR1 SGHRS, CDR2 YFSETQ. This CDR3 has 14 amino acids. The CDR3 coding sequence is TGCGCCAGCAGCTTAAGGGAGGCGAACTATGGCTACACCCTC. Protein: CASSLREANYGYTL.

Turning to this clonotype: This could be a read error, since a much larger clone is one nucleotide away. This chain joins TRBV6-2 or TRBV6-3 and TRBJ2-7; the D is unclear. Trimming took off 4 bases at V and 0 bases at J, with 13 bases between the two ends. The CDR3 runs to 15 residues. Germline loops: CDR1 MNHEY, CDR2 SVGEGT. The CDR3 loop reads CASSFIQSSSYEQYF. DNA of the CDR3: TGTGCCAGCAGTTTCATCCAGTCGAGCTCCTACGAGCAGTACTTC.

At least ten counts were recorded for this clonotype. The chain has TRBV18 and TRBJ2-5, with D uncertain. The V end was cut by 0 bases, the J end by 1 base, with 12 bases between. The CDR3 totals 16 residues. Germline values: CDR1 KGHSH, CDR2 LQKENI. DNA for the CDR3: TGTGCCAGCTCACCACCGAGGCGGCAGAGCCAAGAGACCCAGTACTTC. Amino acids: CASSPPRRQSQETQYF.